The 20 T cell receptor beta chains listed next were all sequenced from one sample in a study of blood T cell repertoires in COVID-19. TCRdb's table, derived via immunoSEQ multiplex PCR, lists solely in-frame clones and lacks some. The sample shows roughly 97,000 clones, approximately 84% of them seen only once. Sequencing input: peripheral blood. These receptors were taken from an older man with acute or convalescent COVID-19.

The V gene is TRBV3-1 (or the pseudogene TRBV3-2), the J gene TRBJ2-5, with no clear D. Per the germline V gene, CDR1 is LGHDT and CDR2 is YNNKEL (reference sequence). Trimming stripped 6 bases from V and 1 base from J, with 15 bases between. The CDR3 loop spans 15 amino acids. This CDR3 is CASRNLAASQETQYF. CDR3 sequence (DNA): TGTGCCAGCAGAAACTTGGCGGCCAGCCAAGAGACCCAGTACTTC.

This chain joins TRBV7-3 and TRBJ2-1; 12 bases fit TRBD2. Germline trimming cut 5 bases from V and 5 bases from J; bases unmatched to any gene: 7. Germline assignment: CDR1 SGHTA and CDR2 FQGTGA. This CDR3 is built from 16 residues. The CDR3 DNA reads as TGTGCCAGCAGCCCATGGCTAGCGGGAGGGCACAATGAGCAGTTCTTC. This gives the protein CASSPWLAGGHNEQFF.

V and J are TRBV11-2 and TRBJ2-3; tentatively, D is TRBD1 (6 bases). Germline V gene lookup returns CDR1 SGHAT and CDR2 FQNNGV. The V end lost 1 base, the J end lost 1 base, and 9 bases lay between the germline ends. CDR3 length: 15 amino acids. The CDR3 bases are TGTGCCAGCAGCTTAGGTGGGACACGCACAGATACGCAGTATTTT. It yields the protein CASSLGGTRTDTQYF.

The V gene is TRBV27, the J gene TRBJ2-7; the D gene is possibly TRBD1 (5 bases). Trimming shortened V by 6 bases and J by 2 bases, and 11 bases separated the two germline ends. This CDR3 is built from 13 residues. In germline, CDR1 is MNHEY, CDR2 SMNVEV (reference sequence). The CDR3 nucleotides read TGTGCCAGCAGAAACAGGAAAGCCTACGAGCAGTACTTC. This gives the protein CASRNRKAYEQYF.

The CDR3 loop is CASSHGGVPNYGYTF. The CDR3 DNA follows: TGTGCCAGCAGCCATGGGGGGGTCCCCAACTATGGCTACACCTTC. V usage is TRBV14 and J usage is TRBJ1-2; TRBD1 is a possible D gene (5 bases). V dropped 3 bases and J dropped 2 bases, with 13 bases sitting between them. Germline CDR1 is SGHDN and CDR2 is FVKESK. The length of the CDR3 is 15 residues.

The chain carries TRBV7-2 and TRBJ2-3; TRBD1 matches at 9 bases. CDR1 is SGHTA and CDR2 is FQGNSA in the germline V gene. The CDR3 spans 17 residues. V was clipped by 0 bases and J by 3 bases; unmatched bases: 7. CDR3: CASSLALQGAGTDTQYF. As DNA, the CDR3 is TGTGCCAGCAGCTTAGCCTTACAGGGGGCCGGTACAGATACGCAGTATTTT.

The chain carries TRBV30 and TRBJ2-2, with D tentatively TRBD1 (6 bases). This CDR3 is 16 amino acids long. CDR1 GTSNPN and CDR2 SVGIG come from the germline V gene (reference sequence). Trimming removed 5 bases from V and 1 base from J, with 17 bases in between. The CDR3 loop is CAWSSPRGWNTGELFF. As DNA, the CDR3 is TGTGCCTGGTCTTCCCCCAGGGGATGGAACACCGGGGAGCTGTTTTTT.

This clone was seen at least ten times. The chain recombines TRBV28 with TRBJ1-1, with D tentatively TRBD1 (5 bases). This CDR3 is 15 amino acids long. The V and J ends lost 7 bases and 3 bases respectively, with 18 bases between them. The germline V gene has CDR1 MDHEN and CDR2 SYDVKM. For the CDR3, the DNA is TGTGCCAGCACGACCGCGGGGACGGGGGACACTGAAGCTTTCTTT. Its translation: CASTTAGTGDTEAFF.

The chain employs TRBV7-3 and TRBJ2-1, with a tentative D call TRBD1 (6 bases). Germline-derived CDR1 and CDR2 are SGHTA and FQGTGA. This CDR3 spans 14 amino acids. The V end lost 5 bases, the J end lost 5 bases, and 13 bases lay between the germline ends. The CDR3 sequence: CASSIQGSDNEQFF. CDR3 in DNA: TGTGCCAGCAGCATACAGGGATCGGACAATGAGCAGTTCTTC. The full variable domain, with the rest looked up from reference TRBV7-3 and TRBJ2-1, is GAGVSQTPSNKVTEKGKYVELRCDPISGHTALYWYRQSLGQGPEFLIYFQGTGAADDSGLPNDRFFAVRPEGSVSTLKIQRTERGDSAVYLCASSIQGSDNEQFFGPGTRLTVL.

The chain couples TRBV7-8 to TRBJ1-6; D perhaps matches TRBD1 (5 bases). The CDR3 spans 15 residues. Germline V lookup: CDR1 SGHVS, CDR2 FQNEAQ. Trimming stripped 4 bases from V and 7 bases from J, with 14 bases between. CDR3 amino acids: CASSSSQGGNSPLHF. The CDR3 DNA follows: TGTGCCAGCAGCTCCTCCCAGGGAGGCAATTCACCCCTCCACTTT.

V is TRBV6-1 and J is TRBJ1-6; 7 bases align to TRBD1. The junction had 4 bases not matched to a gene; V was cut back by 2 bases and J by 12 bases. CDR3 length: 13 amino acids. CDR1 and CDR2 from the germline V gene are MNHNS and SASEGT. The CDR3, as DNA: TGTGCCAGCAGTGAACTAGACAGGGAACCCCTCCACTTT. As protein: CASSELDREPLHF.

This chain uses TRBV4-1 with TRBJ1-4; unclear D gene. Trimming shortened V by 3 bases and J by 0 bases, and 14 bases separated the two germline ends. This CDR3 comprises 17 residues. The V gene's germline CDR1 is MGHRA and CDR2 YSYEKL. The CDR3 sequence is CASSQADQRPTNEKLFF. The CDR3 DNA sequence: TGCGCCAGCAGCCAGGCCGACCAGAGGCCAACTAATGAAAAACTGTTTTTT.

The chain uses TRBV19 and TRBJ2-3; TRBD2 matches 11 bases. Germline V gene lookup returns CDR1 LNHDA and CDR2 SQIVND (reference sequence). J lost 0 bases, V lost 5 bases, and 4 bases had no gene match. The CDR3 contains 16 residues. CDR3 sequence reads: CASSLRLAGSTDTQYF. The CDR3 region has the DNA TGTGCCAGTAGTCTACGACTAGCGGGAAGCACAGATACGCAGTATTTT.

The chain couples TRBV6-4 to TRBJ2-1, with 12 bases that match TRBD2. The junction had 5 bases not matched to a gene; V was cut back by 2 bases and J by 6 bases. Germline V gene lookup returns CDR1 MRHNA and CDR2 SNTAGT. The CDR3 covers 16 residues. CDR3 nucleotide sequence: TGTGCCAGCAGTGACCGGACTAGCGGGAAGGGCAATGAGCAGTTCTTC. Its protein is CASSDRTSGKGNEQFF.

This chain joins TRBV6-4 and TRBJ1-3; 8 nucleotides match TRBD1. With V trimmed by 7 bases and J by 0 bases, 8 bases remained unmatched. Germline CDR1 reads MRHNA; CDR2 reads SNTAGT. The CDR3 totals 16 residues. Written as DNA, the CDR3 is TGTGCCAGCACCCCGGACAGGGCCCTCTCTGGAAACACCATATATTTT. Translating it yields CASTPDRALSGNTIYF.

This clone appeared a single time. This CDR3 reads CASSPRGSYSNQPQHF. CDR3 bases: TGTGCCAGTAGTCCCCGGGGGTCTTATAGCAATCAGCCCCAGCATTTT. This chain uses TRBV19 with TRBJ1-5; possibly TRBD1 for D (5 bases). V was shortened by 5 bases and J by 0 bases, with 14 bases between the two germline ends. This CDR3 spans 16 amino acids. The germline V gene has CDR1 LNHDA and CDR2 SQIVND (reference sequence). The entire variable domain, with the rest obtained from reference TRBV19 and TRBJ1-5, is as follows: DGGITQSPKYLFRKEGQNVTLSCEQNLNHDAMYWYRQDPGQGLRLIYYSQIVNDFQKGDIAEGYSVSREKKESFPLTVTSAQKNPTAFYLCASSPRGSYSNQPQHFGDGTRLSIL.

This sequence joins TRBV30 and TRBJ2-2; TRBD1 might be the D (6 bases). Germline values: CDR1 GTSNPN, CDR2 SVGIG (reference sequence). The CDR3 runs 14 residues. Deletions cut 3 bases from V and 5 bases from J, with 13 bases between. As DNA, the CDR3 is TGTGCCTGGAGCTCAACCAGGGGAACCGGGGAGCTGTTTTTT. This codes for CAWSSTRGTGELFF.

The chain employs TRBV4-1 and TRBJ2-7; the match to TRBD2 covers 9 bases. This CDR3 contains 15 residues. Germline lookup yields CDR1 MGHRA and CDR2 YSYEKL. V dropped 4 bases and J dropped 3; count of bases not matched to a gene: 7. The chain's CDR3 is CASSLSGTSLYEQYF. The DNA of the CDR3 is TGCGCCAGCAGCCTATCCGGGACTAGCCTCTACGAGCAGTACTTC.

V and J are TRBV9 and TRBJ1-2; no firm D call. The CDR3 covers 15 residues. Trimming took off 0 bases at V and 0 bases at J, with 9 bases between the two ends. Germline lookup yields CDR1 SGDLS and CDR2 YYNGEE. CDR3 in amino acids: CASSVGGPTNYGYTF. Written as DNA, the CDR3 is TGTGCCAGCAGCGTAGGTGGGCCCACTAACTATGGCTACACCTTC.

This clone was seen just once. The chain uses TRBV5-1 and TRBJ2-1, with 10 bases fitting TRBD2. The CDR3 spans 16 residues. The germline V gene encodes CDR1 SGHRS and CDR2 YFSETQ. V was pared by 4 bases and J by 4 bases, with 8 bases of the junction left unmatched. In nucleotides, the CDR3 is TGCGCCAGCAGCCGAAGTCCTAGCGGGGGTTACAATGAGCAGTTCTTC. It specifies CASSRSPSGGYNEQFF.